These 3 T cell receptor beta chains were all obtained from the same sample, sequenced in a study of T-cell reconstitution after alpha-beta-depleted transplantation in children. A library of TCRbeta sequences, prepared with unique molecular identifiers, was generated. TCRdb fed the PCR reads into MiXCR, producing one record per CDR3 protein. This sample has 400,000 to 500,000 distinct CDR3 sequences; roughly a tenth occur once, and the top ten carry nearly 5.5%. The specimen comprised PBMCs from the stem cell graft donor, sampled from the stem cell graft. The receptors stem from a human donor who donated a stem cell graft to a child with acute myeloid leukemia.

The chain employs TRBV9 and TRBJ2-1, with a possible D match to TRBD2 (5 bases). CDR1 is SGDLS, CDR2 YYNGEE, per germline. This CDR3 is 14 amino acids long. V lost 3 bases, J lost 4 bases, and 11 bases lay in between. DNA of the CDR3: TGTGCCAGCAGCGCCCTACTAGGGTACAATGAGCAGTTCTTC. Translated: CASSALLGYNEQFF.

This clonotype has a handful of counts. The genes are TRBV3-1 and TRBJ2-5; a weak D match, TRBD2 (6 bases). V was clipped by 9 bases and J by 4 bases, with 9 bases between them. Per germline, CDR1 LGHDT and CDR2 YNNKEL (reference sequence). The CDR3 loop spans 11 amino acids. CDR3 DNA sequence: TGTGCCAGTTTCGGGGGAGAGACCCAGTACTTC. Protein product: CASFGGETQYF.

This clonotype was recorded a few times. The chain joins TRBV7-8 to TRBJ2-1; D possibly corresponds to TRBD1 (6 bases). V shed 4 bases and J shed 7 bases, with 11 bases lying between them. Germline loops: CDR1 SGHVS, CDR2 FQNEAQ. This CDR3 is built from 13 residues. The CDR3, as DNA: TGTGCCAGCAGCTCCAACAGGGCGAATGAGCAGTTCTTC. It codes for CASSSNRANEQFF.